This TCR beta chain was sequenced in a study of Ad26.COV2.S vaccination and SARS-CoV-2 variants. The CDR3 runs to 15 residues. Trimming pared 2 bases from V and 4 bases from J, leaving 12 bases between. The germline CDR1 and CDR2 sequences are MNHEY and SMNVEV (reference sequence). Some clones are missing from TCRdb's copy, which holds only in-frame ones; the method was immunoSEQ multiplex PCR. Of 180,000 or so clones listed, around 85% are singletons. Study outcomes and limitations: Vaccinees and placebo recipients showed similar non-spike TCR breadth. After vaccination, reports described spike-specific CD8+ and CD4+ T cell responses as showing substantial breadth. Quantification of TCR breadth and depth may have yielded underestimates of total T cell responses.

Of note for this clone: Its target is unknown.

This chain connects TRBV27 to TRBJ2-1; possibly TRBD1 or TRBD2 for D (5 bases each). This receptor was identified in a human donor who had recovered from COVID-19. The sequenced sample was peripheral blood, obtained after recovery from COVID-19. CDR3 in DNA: TGTGCCAGCAGTTTAGCATTGGGACCTTACAATGAGCAGTTCTTC. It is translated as CASSLALGPYNEQFF.